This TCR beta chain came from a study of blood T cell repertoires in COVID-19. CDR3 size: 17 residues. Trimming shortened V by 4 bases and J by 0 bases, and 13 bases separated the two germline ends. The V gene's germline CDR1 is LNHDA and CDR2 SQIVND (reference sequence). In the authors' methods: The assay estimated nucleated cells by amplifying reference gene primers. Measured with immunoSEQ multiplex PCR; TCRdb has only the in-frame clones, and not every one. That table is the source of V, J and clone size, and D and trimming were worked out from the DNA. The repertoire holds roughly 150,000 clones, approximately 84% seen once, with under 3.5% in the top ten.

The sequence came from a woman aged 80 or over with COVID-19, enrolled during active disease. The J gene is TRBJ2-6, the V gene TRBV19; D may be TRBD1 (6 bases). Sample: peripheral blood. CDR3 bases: TGTGCCAGTAGTACAGGGGATGGAGGCTCTGGGGCCAACGTCCTGACTTTC. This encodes CASSTGDGGSGANVLTF.